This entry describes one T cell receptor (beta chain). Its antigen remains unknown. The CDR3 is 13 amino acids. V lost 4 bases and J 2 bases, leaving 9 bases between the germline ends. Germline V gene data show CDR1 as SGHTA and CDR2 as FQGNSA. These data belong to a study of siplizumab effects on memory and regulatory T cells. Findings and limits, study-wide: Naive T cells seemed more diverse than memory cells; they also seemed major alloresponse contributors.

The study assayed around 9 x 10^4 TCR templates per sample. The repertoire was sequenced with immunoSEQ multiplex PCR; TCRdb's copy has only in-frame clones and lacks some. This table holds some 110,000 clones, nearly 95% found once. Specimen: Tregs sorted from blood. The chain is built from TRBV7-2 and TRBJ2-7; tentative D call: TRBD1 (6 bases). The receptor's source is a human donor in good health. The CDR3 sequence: CASSSQGPYEQYF. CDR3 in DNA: TGTGCCAGCAGCTCACAGGGTCCCTACGAGCAGTACTTC.